This T cell receptor beta chain is drawn from a study of cytomegalovirus exposure and HLA in healthy donors. Study results and limitations: Reports described diagnosis of cytomegalovirus status by the classifier as highly specific and sensitive.

This clone appeared a single time. Its antigen is as yet unknown. PCR employed 60 Vbeta and 13 Jbeta primers. The table came from immunoSEQ multiplex PCR; TCRdb's copy has only in-frame clones and leaves some out. Here the sample spans fewer than 250,000 clones, roughly 82% being singletons. The CDR3 extends over 15 amino acids. The V gene's germline CDR1 is SEHNR and CDR2 FQNEAQ (reference sequence). The V segment lost 5 bases and the J segment 4 bases; nucleotides outside the gene matches: 2. The sample was PBMCs. This clonotype was sampled from a middle-aged man in good health and CMV-seropositive. This chain uses TRBV7-9 with TRBJ2-1; 13 nucleotides line up with TRBD2. CDR3 sequence: CASSRTSGGYNEQFF. DNA for the CDR3: TGTGCCAGCAGCAGGACTAGCGGGGGTTACAATGAGCAGTTCTTC. Complete variable domain (other parts from reference TRBV7-9 and TRBJ2-1): DTGVSQNPRHKITKRGQNVTFRCDPISEHNRLYWYRQTLGQGPEFLTYFQNEAQLEKSRLLSDRFSAERPKGSFSTLEIQRTEQGDSAMYLCASSRTSGGYNEQFFGPGTRLTVL.